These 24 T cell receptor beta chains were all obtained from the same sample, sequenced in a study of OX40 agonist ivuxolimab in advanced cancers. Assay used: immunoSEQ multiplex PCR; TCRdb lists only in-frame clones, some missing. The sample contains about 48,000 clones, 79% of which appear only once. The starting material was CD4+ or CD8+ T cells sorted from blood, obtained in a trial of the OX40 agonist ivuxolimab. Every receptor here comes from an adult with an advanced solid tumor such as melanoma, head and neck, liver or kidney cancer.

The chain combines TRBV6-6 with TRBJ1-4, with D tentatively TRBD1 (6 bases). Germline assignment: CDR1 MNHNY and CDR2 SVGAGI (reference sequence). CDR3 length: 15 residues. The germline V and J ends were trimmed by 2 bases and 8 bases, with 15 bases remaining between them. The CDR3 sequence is CASSYGGGQREKLFF. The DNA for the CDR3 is TGTGCCAGCAGTTACGGCGGGGGGCAGAGGGAAAAACTGTTTTTT.

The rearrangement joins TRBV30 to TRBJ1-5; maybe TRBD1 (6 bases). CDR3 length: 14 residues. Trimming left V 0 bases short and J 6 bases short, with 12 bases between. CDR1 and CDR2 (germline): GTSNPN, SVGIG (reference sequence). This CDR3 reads CAWSVGGRSQPQHF. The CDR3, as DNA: TGTGCCTGGAGTGTGGGGGGCCGTAGTCAGCCCCAGCATTTT.

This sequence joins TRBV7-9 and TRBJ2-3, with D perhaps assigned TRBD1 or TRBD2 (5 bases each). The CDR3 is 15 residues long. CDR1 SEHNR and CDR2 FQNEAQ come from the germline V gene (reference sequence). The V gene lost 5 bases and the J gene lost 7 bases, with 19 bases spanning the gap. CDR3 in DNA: TGTGCCAGCAGCCCCCGCCGGGACCGCGATAATACGCAGTATTTT. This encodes CASSPRRDRDNTQYF.

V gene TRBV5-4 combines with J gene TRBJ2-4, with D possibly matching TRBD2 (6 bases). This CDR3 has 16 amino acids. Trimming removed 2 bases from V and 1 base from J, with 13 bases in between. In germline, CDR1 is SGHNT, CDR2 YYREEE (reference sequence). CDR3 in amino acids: CASSLAGHGAKNIQYF. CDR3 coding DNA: TGTGCCAGCAGCTTAGCGGGCCATGGGGCCAAAAACATTCAGTACTTC.

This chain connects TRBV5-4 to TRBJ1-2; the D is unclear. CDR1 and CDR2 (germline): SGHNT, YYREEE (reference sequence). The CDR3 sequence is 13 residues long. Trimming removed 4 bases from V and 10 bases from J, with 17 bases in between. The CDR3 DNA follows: TGTGCCAGCAGCACGAAAGGTGTAGATGTCTACACCTTC. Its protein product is CASSTKGVDVYTF.

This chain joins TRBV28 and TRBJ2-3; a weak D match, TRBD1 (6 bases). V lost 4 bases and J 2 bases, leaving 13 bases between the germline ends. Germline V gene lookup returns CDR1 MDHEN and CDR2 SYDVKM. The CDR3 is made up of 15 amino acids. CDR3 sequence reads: CASSSLTGVTDTQYF. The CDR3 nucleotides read TGTGCCAGCAGTTCCTTGACAGGAGTCACAGATACGCAGTATTTT.

This chain's CDR3 is CAISGDRDEQYF. The CDR3, as DNA: TGTGCCATCAGCGGGGACAGGGACGAGCAGTACTTC. The J gene is TRBJ2-7, the V gene TRBV10-3, with 9 bases lining up with TRBD1. The CDR3 totals 12 residues. CDR1 ENHRY and CDR2 SYGVKD come from the germline V gene. The junction had 2 bases not matched to a gene; V was cut back by 6 bases and J by 5 bases.

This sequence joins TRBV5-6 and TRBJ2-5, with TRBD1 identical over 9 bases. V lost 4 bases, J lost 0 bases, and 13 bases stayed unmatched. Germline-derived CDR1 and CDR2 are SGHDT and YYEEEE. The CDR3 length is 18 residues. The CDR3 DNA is TGTGCCAGCAGCGGCGGACAGGGGCTATCCTGGTACCAAGAGACCCAGTACTTC. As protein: CASSGGQGLSWYQETQYF.

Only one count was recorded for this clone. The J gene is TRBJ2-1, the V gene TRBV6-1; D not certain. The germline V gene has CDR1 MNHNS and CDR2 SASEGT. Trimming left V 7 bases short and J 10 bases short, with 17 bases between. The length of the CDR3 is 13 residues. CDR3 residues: CASITNPGMEQFF. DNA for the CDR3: TGTGCCAGCATCACGAATCCAGGTATGGAGCAGTTCTTC.

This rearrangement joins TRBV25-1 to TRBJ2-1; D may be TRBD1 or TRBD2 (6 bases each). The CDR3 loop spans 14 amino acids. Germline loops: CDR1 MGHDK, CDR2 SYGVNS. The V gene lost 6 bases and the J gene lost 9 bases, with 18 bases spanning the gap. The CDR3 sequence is CASSNIMGGREQFF. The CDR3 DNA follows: TGTGCCAGCAGCAACATAATGGGGGGCCGTGAGCAGTTCTTC.

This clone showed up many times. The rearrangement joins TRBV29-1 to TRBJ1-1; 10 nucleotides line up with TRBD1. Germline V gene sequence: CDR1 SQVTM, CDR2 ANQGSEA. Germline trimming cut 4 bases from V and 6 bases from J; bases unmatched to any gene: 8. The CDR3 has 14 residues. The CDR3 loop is CSVGDGQGDSEAFF. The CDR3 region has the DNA TGCAGCGTTGGTGATGGACAGGGGGACTCTGAAGCTTTCTTT.

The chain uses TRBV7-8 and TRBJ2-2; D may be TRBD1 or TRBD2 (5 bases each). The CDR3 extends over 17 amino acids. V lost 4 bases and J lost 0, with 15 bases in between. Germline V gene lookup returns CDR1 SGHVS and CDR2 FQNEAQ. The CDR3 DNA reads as TGTGCCAGCAGCTACGCTGTGGGGCGGGCGAACACCGGGGAGCTGTTTTTT. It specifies CASSYAVGRANTGELFF.

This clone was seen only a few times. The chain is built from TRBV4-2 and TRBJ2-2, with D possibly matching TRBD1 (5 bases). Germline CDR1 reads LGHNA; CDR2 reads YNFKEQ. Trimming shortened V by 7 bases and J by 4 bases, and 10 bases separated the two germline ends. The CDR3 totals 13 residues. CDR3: CASTYDSTGELFF. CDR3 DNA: TGTGCCAGCACCTACGACAGCACCGGGGAGCTGTTTTTT.

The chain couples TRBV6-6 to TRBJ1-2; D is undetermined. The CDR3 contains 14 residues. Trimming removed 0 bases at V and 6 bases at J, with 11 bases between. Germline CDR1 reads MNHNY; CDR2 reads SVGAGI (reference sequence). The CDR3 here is CASSYSSVLDGYTF. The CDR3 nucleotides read TGTGCCAGCAGTTACTCTTCAGTCTTGGATGGCTACACCTTC.

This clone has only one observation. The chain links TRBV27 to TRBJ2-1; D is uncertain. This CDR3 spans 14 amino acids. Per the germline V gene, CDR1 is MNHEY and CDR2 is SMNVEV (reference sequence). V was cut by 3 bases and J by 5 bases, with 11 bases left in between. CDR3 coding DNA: TGTGCCAGCAGTTTGTGGACGGACCACAATGAGCAGTTCTTC. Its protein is CASSLWTDHNEQFF.

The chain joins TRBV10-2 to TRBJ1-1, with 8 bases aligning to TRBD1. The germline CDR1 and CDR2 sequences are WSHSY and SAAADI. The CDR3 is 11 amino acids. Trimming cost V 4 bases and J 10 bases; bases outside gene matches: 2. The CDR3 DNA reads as TGCGCCAGCAGTGGGGACAGGAGAGCTTTCTTT. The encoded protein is CASSGDRRAFF.

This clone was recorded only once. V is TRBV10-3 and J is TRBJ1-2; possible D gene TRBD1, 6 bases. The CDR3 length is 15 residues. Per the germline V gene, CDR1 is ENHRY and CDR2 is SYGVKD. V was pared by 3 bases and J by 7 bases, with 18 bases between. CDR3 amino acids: CAISDLTGRGGGYTF. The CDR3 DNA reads TGTGCCATCAGTGATTTGACGGGCAGGGGTGGTGGCTACACCTTC.

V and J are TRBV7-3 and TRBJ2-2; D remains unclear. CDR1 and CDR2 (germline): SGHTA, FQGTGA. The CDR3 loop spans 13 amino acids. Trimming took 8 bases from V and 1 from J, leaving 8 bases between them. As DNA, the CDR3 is TGTGCCAGCGGAGACCAGAACACCGGGGAGCTGTTTTTT. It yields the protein CASGDQNTGELFF.

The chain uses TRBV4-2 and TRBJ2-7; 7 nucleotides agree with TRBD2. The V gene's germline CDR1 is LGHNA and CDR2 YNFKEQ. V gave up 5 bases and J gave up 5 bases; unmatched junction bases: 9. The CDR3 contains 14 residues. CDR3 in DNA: TGTGCCAGCAGCTCTTCCGGGACTATAGACGAGCAGTACTTC. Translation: CASSSSGTIDEQYF.

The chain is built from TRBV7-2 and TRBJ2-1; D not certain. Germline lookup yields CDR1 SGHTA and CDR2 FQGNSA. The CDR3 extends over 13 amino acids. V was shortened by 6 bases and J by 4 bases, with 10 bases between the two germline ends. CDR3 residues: CASSQRNYNEQFF. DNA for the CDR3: TGTGCCAGCAGTCAACGAAATTACAATGAGCAGTTCTTC.

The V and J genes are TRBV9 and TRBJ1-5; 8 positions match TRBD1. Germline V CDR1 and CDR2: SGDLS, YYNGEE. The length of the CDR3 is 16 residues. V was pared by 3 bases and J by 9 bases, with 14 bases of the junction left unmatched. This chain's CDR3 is CASSATAGGLQGPQHF. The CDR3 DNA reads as TGTGCCAGCAGCGCAACCGCAGGGGGCCTTCAGGGGCCCCAGCATTTT.

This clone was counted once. The CDR3 protein is CASSFGGANEKLFF. The CDR3 DNA sequence: TGTGCCAGCAGCTTTGGGGGGGCTAATGAAAAACTGTTTTTT. The J gene is TRBJ1-4, the V gene TRBV5-4; a weak D match, TRBD1 (5 bases). The CDR3 is 14 amino acids. The V end was cut by 2 bases, the J end by 3 bases, with 8 bases between. The germline V gene has CDR1 SGHNT and CDR2 YYREEE (reference sequence). The variable domain in full, with the rest retrieved from reference TRBV5-4 and TRBJ1-4, is ETGVTQSPTHLIKTRGQQVTLRCSSQSGHNTVSWYQQALGQGPQFIFQYYREEENGRGNFPPRFSGLQFPNYSSELNVNALELDDSALYLCASSFGGANEKLFFGSGTQLSVL.

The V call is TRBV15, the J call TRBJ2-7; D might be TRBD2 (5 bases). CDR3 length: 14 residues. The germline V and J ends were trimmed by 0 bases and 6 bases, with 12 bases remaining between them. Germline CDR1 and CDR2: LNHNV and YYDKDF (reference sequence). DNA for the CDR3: TGTGCCACCAGCAGAGAGTTTTCAGGAGGCGAGCAGTACTTC. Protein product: CATSREFSGGEQYF.

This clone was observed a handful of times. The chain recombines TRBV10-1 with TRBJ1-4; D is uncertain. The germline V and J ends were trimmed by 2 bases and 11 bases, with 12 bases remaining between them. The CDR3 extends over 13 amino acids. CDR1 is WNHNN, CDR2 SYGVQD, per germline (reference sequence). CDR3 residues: CASSEVEGGKLFF. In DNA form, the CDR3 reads TGCGCCAGCAGTGAGGTGGAGGGTGGGAAACTGTTTTTT.